The 21 T cell receptor beta chains in this list originate from one sample, sequenced in a study of T cells in Graves' hyperthyroidism and ophthalmopathy. RNA transcripts yielded amplified TCR beta CDR3 regions. Using the HTBI primer set, a first-round RT-PCR was run on the TCR CDR3. One entry per CDR3 protein results from TCRdb running MiXCR on the multiplex PCR reads. The table lists hundreds of thousands of distinct CDR3 sequences, roughly 46% of them singletons. Sequencing was carried out using peripheral blood or thyroid tissue (not recorded which). All receptors derive from an adult man with Graves' disease, either hyperthyroidism or ophthalmopathy (not recorded which).

The chain is built from TRBV19 and TRBJ2-5; 9 nucleotides match TRBD2. This CDR3 region has 16 residues. V dropped 5 bases and J dropped 5; count of bases not matched to a gene: 12. The V gene's germline CDR1 is LNHDA and CDR2 SQIVND (reference sequence). The chain's CDR3 is CASSPREGRLFETQYF. CDR3 DNA: TGTGCCAGTAGTCCGCGGGAGGGCCGGCTCTTTGAGACCCAGTACTTC.

The chain couples TRBV7-9 to TRBJ1-4, with 7 bases aligning to TRBD1. Germline V gene data show CDR1 as SEHNR and CDR2 as FQNEAQ (reference sequence). The CDR3 contains 17 residues. Unmatched junction bases numbered 9, after V lost 5 bases and J lost 0 bases. As DNA, the CDR3 is TGTGCCAGCAGCCCGGGACAGACCAAAGCAACTAATGAAAAACTGTTTTTT. Its translation: CASSPGQTKATNEKLFF.

This sequence joins TRBV20-1 and TRBJ1-5, with D uncertain. The CDR3 length is 12 residues. The V and J ends lost 1 base and 9 bases respectively, with 10 bases between them. Germline CDR1 DFQATT, CDR2 SNEGSKA (reference sequence). CDR3 DNA: TGCAGTGCTAGAGTTTGGGATTCGCCCCAGCATTTT. Translation: CSARVWDSPQHF.

This rearrangement joins TRBV5-1 to TRBJ1-4; TRBD1 matches at 7 bases. Germline-derived CDR1 and CDR2 are SGHRS and YFSETQ. CDR3 size: 20 residues. J was trimmed by 0 bases and V by 3 bases; bases with no gene match: 17. CDR3 protein: CASSSWIQTGSPATNEKLFF. CDR3 nucleotides: TGCGCCAGCAGCTCTTGGATACAGACAGGGAGTCCCGCAACTAATGAAAAACTGTTTTTT.

The chain is built from TRBV9 and TRBJ1-1, with 7 bases lining up with TRBD1. The CDR3 totals 14 residues. Germline V lookup: CDR1 SGDLS, CDR2 YYNGEE. With V trimmed by 5 bases and J by 3 bases, 7 bases remained unmatched. The CDR3 here is CASREEGADTEAFF. The CDR3 DNA is TGTGCCAGCAGAGAGGAGGGGGCGGACACTGAAGCTTTCTTT.

The chain joins TRBV7-9 to TRBJ1-4, with TRBD1 matching 9 bases. The CDR3 has 14 amino acids. Germline CDR1 SEHNR, CDR2 FQNEAQ (reference sequence). V trimming: 7 bases; J trimming: 5 bases; junction bases outside the gene matches: 5. The CDR3 bases are TGTGCCAGCATTAGAGGGACAGGGAATGAAAAACTGTTTTTT. It is translated as CASIRGTGNEKLFF.

The rearrangement joins TRBV11-2 to TRBJ2-7, with a weak D call TRBD2 (8 bases). From germline, CDR1 is SGHAT and CDR2 FQNNGV. Trimming took 5 bases from V and 2 from J, leaving 16 bases between them. The CDR3 totals 15 residues. DNA of the CDR3: TGTGCCAGCAGCCGAGCGGGGGACAGCCCCTACGAGCAGTACTTC. It translates to CASSRAGDSPYEQYF.

V usage is TRBV9 and J usage is TRBJ2-5; 14 bases agree with TRBD2. CDR3 length equals 20 residues. CDR1 and CDR2 from the germline V gene are SGDLS and YYNGEE. After removal of 4 bases from V and 1 base from J, the junction contained 15 bases not matched to a gene. The CDR3 DNA reads as TGTGCCAGCAGCCAAACCCTGGGACTAGCGGGGGTTACTATCCAAGAGACCCAGTACTTC. Translated, it gives CASSQTLGLAGVTIQETQYF.

The rearrangement links TRBV15 to TRBJ1-6; 7 nucleotides line up with TRBD1. The CDR3 is 17 amino acids. Germline V CDR1 and CDR2: LNHNV, YYDKDF (reference sequence). V dropped 5 bases and J dropped 10; count of bases not matched to a gene: 17. CDR3 in amino acids: CATSGRTGRGIGSPLHF. The DNA for the CDR3 is TGTGCCACCAGCGGTCGGACAGGTCGAGGCATAGGGTCACCCCTCCACTTT.

This chain joins TRBV6-5 and TRBJ2-6; weak D call: TRBD2 (5 bases). The germline V and J ends were trimmed by 8 bases and 4 bases, with 15 bases remaining between them. CDR1 is MNHEY and CDR2 is SVGAGI in the germline V gene. This CDR3 has 15 amino acids. CDR3 amino acids: CASGPKRRGANVLTF. The CDR3 DNA reads TGTGCCAGCGGTCCTAAGCGGCGAGGGGCCAACGTCCTGACTTTC.

This clonotype was detected ten times or more. CDR3 DNA: TGCAGTGCTAGAGGACAGGGAAGTAATTCACCCCTCCACTTT. Translating it yields CSARGQGSNSPLHF. V and J are TRBV20-1 and TRBJ1-6; TRBD1 matches at 7 bases. Germline values: CDR1 DFQATT, CDR2 SNEGSKA (reference sequence). CDR3 size: 14 residues. Germline trimming cut 1 base from V and 6 bases from J; bases unmatched to any gene: 3.

On this clonotype itself: Since a much larger clone is just one base distant, this may be a read error. The CDR3 carries no conserved terminal phenylalanine or tryptophan, so it likely arises from a read error. The chain employs TRBV7-2 and TRBJ1-2; tentatively, D is TRBD1 (5 bases). The V end was cut by 2 bases, the J end by 1 base, with 8 bases between. The V gene's germline CDR1 is SGHTA and CDR2 FQGNSA. The CDR3 has 14 amino acids. CDR3 DNA sequence: TGTGCCAGCAGCTTAATGCAGGGTAACTATGGCTACACCCTC. Translation: CASSLMQGNYGYTL.

J is TRBJ2-5 and V is TRBV5-5, with 7 bases matching TRBD2. Germline loops: CDR1 SGHKS, CDR2 YYEKEE (reference sequence). The CDR3 totals 15 residues. V shed 7 bases and J 4 bases; nucleotides not matched to a gene: 13. Here the CDR3 reads CASSLQGPGGETQYF. The CDR3 DNA follows: TGTGCCAGCTCACTCCAGGGCCCGGGAGGAGAGACCCAGTACTTC.

This chain's CDR3 is CASSRTGTSGRATSYEQYF. CDR3 sequence (DNA): TGTGCCAGCAGTCGAACCGGGACTAGCGGGAGGGCTACGTCCTACGAGCAGTACTTC. This chain uses TRBV2 with TRBJ2-7; TRBD2 aligns across 16 bases. The CDR3 has 19 residues. The V and J ends lost 5 bases and 1 base, in that order; junction bases with no gene match: 11. CDR1 SNHLY and CDR2 FYNNEI come from the germline V gene.

On this clonotype: A much larger clone differs by one base, so this may be a read error. CDR3 in DNA: TGTGCCACCAGCTCAATTAGCAATCAGCCCCAGCATTTT. This codes for CATSSISNQPQHF. This chain joins TRBV10-3 and TRBJ1-5, with D unresolved. Germline assignment: CDR1 ENHRY and CDR2 SYGVKD. Trimming stripped 10 bases from V and 0 bases from J, with 10 bases between. The CDR3 has 13 residues.

Many counts were recorded for this clonotype. The rearrangement links TRBV19 to TRBJ1-5, with D possibly TRBD1 on 6 matching bases. Germline lookup yields CDR1 LNHDA and CDR2 SQIVND (reference sequence). The CDR3 consists of 15 residues. The V end lost 3 bases, the J end lost 1 base, and 10 bases lay between the germline ends. The CDR3 sequence is CASSILGGSNQPQHF. CDR3 coding DNA: TGTGCCAGTAGTATCCTAGGGGGAAGCAATCAGCCCCAGCATTTT.

This clonotype was recorded many times. This chain's CDR3 is CASSPIGARDGYTF. For the CDR3, the DNA is TGTGCCAGCAGCCCAATAGGGGCACGCGATGGCTACACCTTC. J is TRBJ1-2 and V is TRBV11-2, with TRBD1 as a possible D gene (5 bases). V lost 5 bases, J lost 6 bases, and 16 bases lay in between. Germline CDR1 is SGHAT and CDR2 is FQNNGV. The CDR3 loop spans 14 amino acids.

This clonotype has only a few counts. V gene TRBV12-3 or TRBV12-4 combines with J gene TRBJ2-7; possible D gene TRBD1, 6 bases. The CDR3 extends over 14 amino acids. The ends were cut back, 4 bases at V and 2 bases at J, with 12 bases in the middle. CDR3 sequence reads: CASSSSTGTYEQYF. The CDR3 DNA reads as TGTGCCAGCAGTTCATCAACAGGGACCTACGAGCAGTACTTC.

Points on this clonotype: Given a much more abundant clone one base away, this may be a read error. The V call is TRBV29-1, the J call TRBJ2-7, with a possible D match to TRBD1 (6 bases). The CDR3 spans 12 residues. The germline V gene has CDR1 SQVTM and CDR2 ANQGSEA. The DNA for the CDR3 is TGCAGCGTTGCCGGACAGTCCTACGGGCAGTACTTC. It encodes CSVAGQSYGQYF.

CDR3 nucleotides: TGTGCCAGCAGAAAGAAGGGGGGTTACGCTTTCTTT. Residues: CASRKKGGYAFF. The chain carries TRBV7-2 and TRBJ1-1, with D perhaps TRBD1 (6 bases). CDR1 and CDR2 (germline): SGHTA, FQGNSA. V lost 6 bases and J lost 11, with 16 bases in between. The CDR3 covers 12 residues.

This clonotype was detected ten times or more. Here the CDR3 reads CASSASEYEQYF. The CDR3 bases are TGTGCCAGCAGTGCTAGCGAGTACGAGCAGTACTTC. V gene TRBV12-3 or TRBV12-4 combines with J gene TRBJ2-7; D possibly corresponds to TRBD2 (6 bases). V was shortened by 5 bases and J by 4 bases, with 9 bases between the two germline ends. The CDR3 is 12 amino acids.